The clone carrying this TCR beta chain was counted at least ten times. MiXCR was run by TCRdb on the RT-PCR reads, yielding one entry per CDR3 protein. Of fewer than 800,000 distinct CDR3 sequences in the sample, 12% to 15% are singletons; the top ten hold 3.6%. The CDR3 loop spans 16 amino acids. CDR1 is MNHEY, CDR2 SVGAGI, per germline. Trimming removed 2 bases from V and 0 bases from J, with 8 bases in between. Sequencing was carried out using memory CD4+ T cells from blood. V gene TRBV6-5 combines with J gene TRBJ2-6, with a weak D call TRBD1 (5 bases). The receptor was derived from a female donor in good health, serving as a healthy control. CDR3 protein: CASSYGALSGANVLTF. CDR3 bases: TGTGCCAGCAGTTACGGGGCGCTCTCTGGGGCCAACGTCCTGACTTTC.